What follows are 26 T cell receptor beta chains derived from one specimen sequenced in a study of cytomegalovirus exposure and HLA in healthy donors. Clones were read by immunoSEQ multiplex PCR, and TCRdb kept only the in-frame ones, dropping some. This sample has tens of thousands of clones; around 89% occur once, and the top ten carry roughly 1.2%. Sequences were obtained from PBMCs. These receptors all come from a woman between 18 and 30 years old in good health and CMV-seronegative.

The CDR3 DNA follows: TGTGCCAGTTGTTCGGGGGGGCAGTTCTTC. The encoded protein is CASCSGGQFF. J is TRBJ2-1 and V is TRBV28, with TRBD2 matching 7 bases. The germline V gene encodes CDR1 MDHEN and CDR2 SYDVKM. After removal of 9 bases from V and 12 bases from J, the junction contained 5 bases not matched to a gene. The CDR3 loop spans 10 amino acids.

This sequence joins TRBV7-2 and TRBJ2-7, with TRBD2 as a possible D gene (5 bases). From germline, CDR1 is SGHTA and CDR2 FQGNSA. Trimming left V 4 bases short and J 2 bases short, with 15 bases between. The CDR3 has 15 amino acids. For the CDR3, the DNA is TGTGCCAGCAGCTCCTTAGCGTTAGGGACCTACGAGCAGTACTTC. It is translated as CASSSLALGTYEQYF.

This clone was counted a single time. The chain couples TRBV30 to TRBJ1-3; D is perhaps TRBD1 (6 bases). Germline CDR1 GTSNPN, CDR2 SVGIG (reference sequence). Trimming shortened V by 3 bases and J by 0 bases, and 12 bases separated the two germline ends. The CDR3 covers 15 residues. In DNA, the CDR3 is TGTGCCTGGAGGGACAGAGGTCCCTCTGGAAACACCATATATTTT. Amino acid sequence: CAWRDRGPSGNTIYF.

The chain is built from TRBV6-5 and TRBJ1-2; 7 bases are a match to TRBD1. The CDR3 is made up of 12 amino acids. Looked up from germline, CDR1 is MNHEY and CDR2 is SVGAGI. The junction had 5 bases not matched to a gene; V was cut back by 6 bases and J by 7 bases. The CDR3 region has the DNA TGTGCCAGCAGGGTGACAGGGAGTGGCTACACCTTC. Protein product: CASRVTGSGYTF.

This chain connects TRBV2 to TRBJ2-7; no definite D call. CDR1 and CDR2 (germline): SNHLY, FYNNEI. This CDR3 spans 13 amino acids. V lost 6 bases, J lost 5 bases, and 14 bases lay in between. The CDR3: CASRANSANEQYF. The CDR3 coding sequence is TGTGCCAGCAGGGCAAACAGTGCGAACGAGCAGTACTTC. Using reference TRBV2 and TRBJ2-7 for the parts outside the CDR3, the full variable domain is EPEVTQTPSHQVTQMGQEVILRCVPISNHLYFYWYRQILGQKVEFLVSFYNNEISEKSEIFDDQFSVERPDGSNFTLKIRSTKLEDSAMYFCASRANSANEQYFGPGTRLTVT.

The chain couples TRBV11-2 to TRBJ1-6; 7 bases agree with TRBD1. The germline CDR1 and CDR2 sequences are SGHAT and FQNNGV. Trimming removed 0 bases from V and 0 bases from J; junction bases left unmatched: 5. The length of the CDR3 is 18 residues. The CDR3 bases are TGTGCCAGCAGCTTAGATCAGAACAGGGGCTCCTATAATTCACCCCTCCACTTT. It yields the protein CASSLDQNRGSYNSPLHF.

The chain uses TRBV28 and TRBJ2-7; a possible D gene is TRBD1 (5 bases). Germline CDR1 is MDHEN and CDR2 is SYDVKM. This CDR3 contains 11 residues. V was shortened by 6 bases and J by 5 bases, with 8 bases between the two germline ends. CDR3 nucleotides: TGTGCCAGCAGGTTACAGGACGAGCAGTACTTC. Its protein product is CASRLQDEQYF.

The chain joins TRBV28 to TRBJ2-1; 7 bases map to TRBD2. CDR1 and CDR2 (germline): MDHEN, SYDVKM. V lost 6 bases to trimming and J lost 2 bases; unmatched junction nucleotides: 10. The CDR3 contains 16 residues. CDR3 DNA: TGTGCCAGCAGACTGGCCGGGACTACTACCTACAATGAGCAGTTCTTC. Translation gives CASRLAGTTTYNEQFF.

Only a few counts were recorded for this clone. The gene calls are TRBV7-2 and TRBJ1-5; no firm D call. CDR3 size: 12 residues. The V gene's germline CDR1 is SGHTA and CDR2 FQGNSA. Trimming cost V 1 base and J 8 bases, with 6 bases left between them. The DNA of the CDR3 is TGTGCCAGCAGCTTAGTCCGGGAGCCCCAGCATTTT. It encodes CASSLVREPQHF.

In DNA, the CDR3 is TGCGCCAGCAGCCTCCAAGCCGCCGATAATGAAAAACTGTTTTTT. It is translated as CASSLQAADNEKLFF. The rearrangement joins TRBV5-1 to TRBJ1-4, with no clear D. The CDR3 sequence is 15 residues long. V was shortened by 4 bases and J by 4 bases, with 14 bases between the two germline ends. The germline CDR1 and CDR2 sequences are SGHRS and YFSETQ.

The rearrangement uses TRBV7-2 and TRBJ1-2; 9 bases are shared with TRBD1. J was trimmed by 4 bases and V by 5 bases; bases with no gene match: 5. From germline, CDR1 is SGHTA and CDR2 FQGNSA. The CDR3 has 14 amino acids. The CDR3 DNA reads as TGTGCCAGCAGCCCGGGACAGGGCGGCTATGGCTACACCTTC. Its translation is CASSPGQGGYGYTF.

This rearrangement joins TRBV19 to TRBJ1-4; 7 nucleotides match TRBD1. With V trimmed by 5 bases and J by 4 bases, 4 bases remained unmatched. Germline values: CDR1 LNHDA, CDR2 SQIVND (reference sequence). The CDR3 totals 14 residues. The chain's CDR3 is CASSSGQLNEKLFF. CDR3 bases: TGTGCCAGTAGTTCGGGACAGCTTAATGAAAAACTGTTTTTT.

This rearrangement joins TRBV5-4 to TRBJ1-2; TRBD1 matches 7 bases. Unmatched junction bases numbered 9, after V lost 4 bases and J lost 3 bases. The germline gives CDR1 SGHNT, CDR2 YYREEE (reference sequence). This CDR3 has 15 residues. The CDR3: CASSTNRGGDYGYTF. Written as DNA, the CDR3 is TGTGCCAGCAGCACTAACAGGGGTGGGGACTATGGCTACACCTTC.

The chain carries TRBV11-2 and TRBJ2-1, with 12 bases identical to TRBD2. The length of the CDR3 is 14 residues. Germline values: CDR1 SGHAT, CDR2 FQNNGV. J gave up 10 bases and V 5 bases, and 6 bases lay outside the gene matches. This chain's CDR3 is CASSPLAGGGEQFF. The CDR3 nucleotides read TGTGCCAGCAGCCCACTAGCGGGGGGCGGCGAGCAGTTCTTC.

The V and J genes are TRBV5-8 and TRBJ2-7; 7 positions match TRBD2. V gave up 0 bases and J gave up 4 bases; unmatched junction bases: 7. The CDR3 loop spans 15 amino acids. Germline CDR1 SGHTS, CDR2 YDEGEE. The CDR3 DNA reads TGTGCCAGCAGCTTGGTGCAGGGAGGGCGGTACGAGCAGTACTTC. As protein: CASSLVQGGRYEQYF.

The chain couples TRBV2 to TRBJ1-2; D is uncertain. V gave up 4 bases and J gave up 4 bases, with 10 bases separating them. The germline V gene encodes CDR1 SNHLY and CDR2 FYNNEI. The CDR3 has 13 amino acids. Written as DNA, the CDR3 is TGTGCCAGCAGTGTTACAGCTATCTATGGCTACACCTTC. It translates to CASSVTAIYGYTF.

V gene TRBV6-5 combines with J gene TRBJ2-3, with 11 bases lining up with TRBD1. Germline V lookup: CDR1 MNHEY, CDR2 SVGAGI. CDR3 length equals 15 residues. The V and J ends lost 6 bases and 7 bases, in that order; junction bases with no gene match: 9. CDR3 DNA sequence: TGTGCCAGCAGCACCGGGACAGGGGGACGATATACGCAGTATTTT. Its protein product is CASSTGTGGRYTQYF.

This clone was recorded a few times. V usage is TRBV28 and J usage is TRBJ2-7; D is uncertain. With 5 bases removed from V and 11 bases from J, the gap between germline ends came to 19 bases. Germline V lookup: CDR1 MDHEN, CDR2 SYDVKM. The CDR3 has 13 residues. The CDR3 DNA sequence: TGTGCCAGCAGTCTTCGCCAGTTACCCCTCAAGTACTTC. Encoded protein: CASSLRQLPLKYF. The full variable domain, completed using reference TRBV28 and TRBJ2-7, is DVKVTQSSRYLVKRTGEKVFLECVQDMDHENMFWYRQDPGLGLRLIYFSYDVKMKEKGDIPEGYSVSREKKERFSLILESASTNQTSMYLCASSLRQLPLKYFGPGTRLTVT.

CDR3 residues: CASSYAGGWGNTIYF. Here the CDR3 DNA reads TGTGCCAGCAGTTACGCCGGGGGATGGGGAAACACCATATATTTT. This chain connects TRBV6-5 to TRBJ1-3, with D tentatively TRBD1 (5 bases). Trimming removed 2 bases from V and 4 bases from J, with 12 bases in between. The CDR3 totals 15 residues. The germline gives CDR1 MNHEY, CDR2 SVGAGI.

This rearrangement joins TRBV25-1 to TRBJ1-3, with D possibly matching TRBD1 (6 bases). There are 17 residues in the CDR3. Per germline, CDR1 MGHDK and CDR2 SYGVNS. V lost 0 bases and J 4 bases, leaving 16 bases between the germline ends. The CDR3 here is CASSEYGGRGAGNTIYF. DNA for the CDR3: TGTGCCAGCAGTGAATATGGGGGCAGGGGAGCGGGAAACACCATATATTTT.

This rearrangement joins TRBV6-5 to TRBJ2-3, with a weak D call TRBD2 (6 bases). Germline CDR1 reads MNHEY; CDR2 reads SVGAGI. Trimming stripped 2 bases from V and 3 bases from J, with 12 bases between. CDR3 length: 15 residues. The CDR3 DNA reads as TGTGCCAGCAGTTACGGGACTCCCTCGACAGATACGCAGTATTTT. Translating it yields CASSYGTPSTDTQYF.

V is TRBV4-2 and J is TRBJ2-5, with TRBD2 matching over 9 bases. With 0 bases clipped from V and 4 bases from J, the junction kept 21 bases outside the gene matches. The CDR3 spans 21 residues. CDR1 is LGHNA and CDR2 is YNFKEQ in the germline V gene. CDR3 protein: CASSQDRDPGMAGGRGETQYF. CDR3 sequence (DNA): TGTGCCAGCAGCCAAGATCGGGACCCGGGAATGGCGGGAGGGCGGGGAGAGACCCAGTACTTC.

The V call is TRBV4-2, the J call TRBJ1-3; D ambiguous. This CDR3 spans 13 amino acids. Between the trimmed V and J ends, which lost 7 bases and 2 bases, there was a span of 9 bases. Germline V CDR1 and CDR2: LGHNA, YNFKEQ. The CDR3 sequence is CASTIATGNTIYF. CDR3 nucleotides: TGTGCCAGCACTATAGCTACTGGAAACACCATATATTTT.

V is TRBV5-1 and J is TRBJ2-7; D may be TRBD1 (6 bases). Germline V lookup: CDR1 SGHRS, CDR2 YFSETQ. The CDR3 is 16 residues long. With 0 bases removed from V and 1 base from J, the gap between germline ends came to 14 bases. Here the CDR3 reads CASSLAVTGWSYEQYF. CDR3 in DNA: TGCGCCAGCAGCTTGGCTGTCACAGGGTGGTCCTACGAGCAGTACTTC.

The CDR3 nucleotides read TGTGCCAGCAGTTACGCCCCGGGACAGGGGGGCTACACCTTC. This translates into CASSYAPGQGGYTF. The V gene is TRBV6-5, the J gene TRBJ1-2, with 10 bases matching TRBD1. This CDR3 contains 14 residues. The germline V gene encodes CDR1 MNHEY and CDR2 SVGAGI. V was clipped by 2 bases and J by 8 bases; unmatched bases: 5.

The V call is TRBV19, the J call TRBJ2-3, with D hard to call. V shed 2 bases and J shed 0 bases, with 9 bases lying between them. Germline values: CDR1 LNHDA, CDR2 SQIVND (reference sequence). The CDR3 extends over 15 amino acids. CDR3 amino acids: CASSIIKTSTDTQYF. Written as DNA, the CDR3 is TGTGCCAGTAGTATAATCAAAACTAGCACAGATACGCAGTATTTT.